A single sample is the source of the 30 T cell receptor beta chains below, sequenced in a study of blood T cell repertoires in COVID-19. Assay: immunoSEQ multiplex PCR; the TCRdb copy retains only in-frame clones and omits some. The top ten hold around 10% of the sample, which has approximately 290,000 clones, around 92% seen once. The specimen was peripheral blood. These receptors were obtained from a woman aged 25-40 years with COVID-19, enrolled during active disease.

The genes are TRBV7-8 and TRBJ2-3; 7 nucleotides match TRBD1. V lost 1 base, J lost 6 bases, and 7 bases stayed unmatched. Per germline, CDR1 SGHVS and CDR2 FQNEAQ. The CDR3 runs 15 residues. CDR3 amino acids: CASSLGGQVRDTQYF. The CDR3 DNA follows: TGTGCCAGCAGCTTAGGAGGACAGGTTCGTGATACGCAGTATTTT.

The chain recombines TRBV6-1 with TRBJ2-7; a possible D gene is TRBD2 (7 bases). Germline CDR1 and CDR2: MNHNS and SASEGT. V lost 4 bases to trimming and J lost 4 bases, with 20 bases between them. The CDR3 covers 16 residues. The CDR3 region is CASSALKAGATYEQYF. For the CDR3, the DNA is TGTGCCAGCAGTGCGCTGAAGGCGGGGGCTACGTACGAGCAGTACTTC.

This chain links TRBV28 with TRBJ1-6; TRBD1 matches 10 bases. The J segment lost 9 bases and the V segment lost 2 bases, leaving 4 bases of the junction unmatched. This CDR3 spans 15 amino acids. Per the germline V gene, CDR1 is MDHEN and CDR2 is SYDVKM. CDR3 sequence reads: CASSLEGQGSSPLHF. The CDR3 DNA is TGTGCCAGCAGTTTAGAGGGACAGGGGAGTTCACCCCTCCACTTT. Filled out from reference TRBV28 and TRBJ1-6, the complete variable domain reads DVKVTQSSRYLVKRTGEKVFLECVQDMDHENMFWYRQDPGLGLRLIYFSYDVKMKEKGDIPEGYSVSREKKERFSLILESASTNQTSMYLCASSLEGQGSSPLHFGNGTRLTVT.

This sequence joins TRBV30 and TRBJ1-1; D may be TRBD1 (5 bases). V was trimmed by 0 bases and J by 1 base, leaving 12 bases between them. The V gene's germline CDR1 is GTSNPN and CDR2 SVGIG (reference sequence). This CDR3 has 15 residues. CDR3: CAWSVLGLPNTEAFF. CDR3 sequence (DNA): TGTGCCTGGAGTGTACTGGGACTTCCGAACACTGAAGCTTTCTTT.

The chain combines TRBV5-1 with TRBJ2-7; D ambiguous. V lost 2 bases, J lost 1 base, and 10 bases lay in between. The CDR3 spans 14 residues. Germline CDR1 is SGHRS and CDR2 is YFSETQ. CDR3 bases: TGCGCCAGCAGCTTTATTGGCGGTTCCTACGAGCAGTACTTC. This gives the protein CASSFIGGSYEQYF. Supplemented by reference TRBV5-1 and TRBJ2-7, the full variable domain reads KAGVTQTPRYLIKTRGQQVTLSCSPISGHRSVSWYQQTPGQGLQFLFEYFSETQRNKGNFPGRFSGRQFSNSRSEMNVSTLELGDSALYLCASSFIGGSYEQYFGPGTRLTVT.

The rearrangement links TRBV7-9 to TRBJ2-1, with 12 nucleotides matching TRBD2. The germline V gene has CDR1 SEHNR and CDR2 FQNEAQ (reference sequence). The trim removed 7 bases at V and 5 bases at J, leaving 9 bases unmatched. This CDR3 has 16 residues. DNA for the CDR3: TGTGCCAGCAAACGGCTAGCGGGGGGGCTGGACAATGAGCAGTTCTTC. Protein product: CASKRLAGGLDNEQFF.

The chain is built from TRBV6-6 and TRBJ2-3, with 8 bases identical to TRBD2. CDR1 is MNHNY and CDR2 is SVGAGI in the germline V gene (reference sequence). The CDR3 is 14 amino acids. CDR3: CGTAERGRTDTQYF. For the CDR3, the DNA is TGTGGGACGGCGGAGCGGGGGCGCACAGATACGCAGTATTTT.

V and J are TRBV7-2 and TRBJ2-7, with 12 bases lining up with TRBD2. Trimming cost V 0 bases and J 0 bases; bases outside gene matches: 3. Germline-derived CDR1 and CDR2 are SGHTA and FQGNSA. The CDR3 runs 17 residues. The CDR3 loop is CASSLAGLAGDSYEQYF. For the CDR3, the DNA is TGTGCCAGCAGCTTAGCGGGACTAGCGGGCGACTCCTACGAGCAGTACTTC.

This chain connects TRBV12-3 or TRBV12-4 to TRBJ1-3; no reliable D call. CDR3 length: 13 amino acids. Trimming pared 2 bases from V and 2 bases from J, leaving 4 bases between. CDR3 protein: CASSLQAGNTIYF. The DNA of the CDR3 is TGTGCCAGCAGTTTACAGGCTGGAAACACCATATATTTT.

The V and J genes are TRBV5-5 and TRBJ1-1; D is undetermined. V shed 1 base and J shed 0 bases, with 7 bases lying between them. CDR3 length: 14 amino acids. The germline V gene has CDR1 SGHKS and CDR2 YYEKEE (reference sequence). CDR3 nucleotide sequence: TGTGCCAGCAGCTTGACAGATTTGAACACTGAAGCTTTCTTT. It encodes CASSLTDLNTEAFF.

The chain couples TRBV28 to TRBJ1-2, with D perhaps TRBD1 (5 bases). Germline CDR1 MDHEN, CDR2 SYDVKM. The CDR3 length is 14 residues. The V gene lost 8 bases and the J gene lost 5 bases, with 18 bases spanning the gap. CDR3 sequence reads: CASGLQALGYGYTF. CDR3 DNA sequence: TGTGCCAGCGGACTACAGGCCCTCGGGTATGGCTACACCTTC.

The rearrangement links TRBV9 to TRBJ2-3, with 13 nucleotides matching TRBD2. V was pared by 3 bases and J by 1 base, with 2 bases of the junction left unmatched. This CDR3 has 16 amino acids. Germline V gives CDR1 SGDLS, CDR2 YYNGEE. CDR3 sequence (DNA): TGTGCCAGCAGCGCCGGACTAGCGGGAGGCACAGATACGCAGTATTTT. This codes for CASSAGLAGGTDTQYF.

The V gene is TRBV3-1 (or the pseudogene TRBV3-2), the J gene TRBJ2-2; D not certain. V lost 1 base to trimming and J lost 5 bases, with 8 bases between them. CDR1 and CDR2 from the germline V gene are LGHDT and YNNKEL (reference sequence). The length of the CDR3 is 14 residues. The CDR3 DNA follows: TGTGCCAGCAGCCAAGCTGCGCGGACCGGGGAGCTGTTTTTT. Protein: CASSQAARTGELFF.

The chain uses TRBV28 and TRBJ1-3, with TRBD1 identical over 10 bases. J lost 3 bases, V lost 6 bases, and 5 bases had no gene match. The CDR3 is made up of 15 amino acids. In germline, CDR1 is MDHEN, CDR2 SYDVKM. The CDR3 here is CASRTGGKGGNTIYF. The DNA for the CDR3 is TGTGCCAGCAGGACAGGGGGCAAAGGTGGAAACACCATATATTTT.

V and J are TRBV5-5 and TRBJ1-4; D gene uncertain. The CDR3 sequence is 15 residues long. CDR1 and CDR2 from the germline V gene are SGHKS and YYEKEE (reference sequence). Trimming cost V 0 bases and J 0 bases, with 6 bases left between them. The CDR3 sequence: CASSLVTATNEKLFF. In nucleotides, the CDR3 is TGTGCCAGCAGCTTGGTAACTGCAACTAATGAAAAACTGTTTTTT.

The chain uses TRBV5-1 and TRBJ2-5; 8 nucleotides agree with TRBD1. This CDR3 has 16 amino acids. Germline lookup yields CDR1 SGHRS and CDR2 YFSETQ. The V gene end was trimmed by 2 bases and the J gene end by 5 bases; junction bases not matched to a gene: 11. The CDR3 protein is CASSLTGTGLAETQYF. CDR3 nucleotide sequence: TGCGCCAGCAGCTTAACCGGGACAGGATTAGCGGAGACCCAGTACTTC.

The chain uses TRBV14 and TRBJ1-2; D is unresolved. Germline V gene data show CDR1 as SGHDN and CDR2 as FVKESK. Trimming stripped 3 bases from V and 4 bases from J, with 9 bases between. CDR3 size: 13 residues. CDR3 in amino acids: CASSQVELYGYTF. In nucleotides, the CDR3 is TGTGCCAGCAGCCAGGTAGAACTCTATGGCTACACCTTC.

The chain couples TRBV3-1 (or the pseudogene TRBV3-2) to TRBJ1-1; D uncertain. There are 14 residues in the CDR3. Germline values: CDR1 LGHDT, CDR2 YNNKEL (reference sequence). Trimming left V 3 bases short and J 5 bases short, with 13 bases between. The CDR3 here is CASSHPGSGTEAFF. The DNA for the CDR3 is TGTGCCAGCAGCCACCCTGGGTCAGGAACTGAAGCTTTCTTT.

The CDR3 sequence: CAISATGTASFYMNTEAFF. CDR3 DNA sequence: TGTGCCATCAGTGCCACCGGGACAGCCTCATTCTACATGAACACTGAAGCTTTCTTT. The chain joins TRBV10-3 to TRBJ1-1, with 7 bases that match TRBD1. V was clipped by 4 bases and J by 0 bases; unmatched bases: 17. In germline, CDR1 is ENHRY, CDR2 SYGVKD. CDR3 length: 19 amino acids.

The gene calls are TRBV6-5 and TRBJ2-7; the match to TRBD1 covers 11 bases. The CDR3 spans 15 residues. Germline CDR1 is MNHEY and CDR2 is SVGAGI. Trimming at V came to 6 bases and at J to 4 bases, leaving 8 bases not matched to a gene. This CDR3 reads CASRRTGTGGYEQYF. Here the CDR3 DNA reads TGTGCCAGCAGGCGTACCGGGACAGGGGGTTACGAGCAGTACTTC.

The V gene is TRBV18, the J gene TRBJ2-1, with D possibly matching TRBD1 (6 bases). There are 17 residues in the CDR3. V gave up 1 base and J gave up 3 bases, with 16 bases separating them. Germline V gene sequence: CDR1 KGHSH, CDR2 LQKENI. As DNA, the CDR3 is TGTGCCAGCTCACCACTCGGCCAGGGGTCATTCTACAATGAGCAGTTCTTC. Translating gives CASSPLGQGSFYNEQFF.

The rearrangement links TRBV6-1 to TRBJ2-3, with D possibly matching TRBD2 (6 bases). The ends were cut back, 1 base at V and 2 bases at J, with 10 bases in the middle. The CDR3 runs 15 residues. Looked up from germline, CDR1 is MNHNS and CDR2 is SASEGT. The CDR3 here is CASSEGGDFTDTQYF. The CDR3 nucleotides are TGTGCCAGCAGTGAAGGGGGGGACTTCACAGATACGCAGTATTTT.

The gene calls are TRBV5-1 and TRBJ1-6; 7 bases map to TRBD1. Germline trimming cut 7 bases from V and 7 bases from J; bases unmatched to any gene: 5. This CDR3 region has 13 residues. From germline, CDR1 is SGHRS and CDR2 YFSETQ. As DNA, the CDR3 is TGCGCCAGCCAGGGACAGACCAATTCACCCCTCCACTTT. Its translation: CASQGQTNSPLHF.

This clone was counted a single time. The chain employs TRBV6-5 and TRBJ2-3; no clear D. Germline CDR1 reads MNHEY; CDR2 reads SVGAGI. The germline V and J ends were trimmed by 8 bases and 0 bases, with 3 bases remaining between them. The CDR3 consists of 11 residues. CDR3: CASSSTDTQYF. As DNA, the CDR3 is TGTGCCAGCTCGAGCACAGATACGCAGTATTTT.

The V and J genes are TRBV9 and TRBJ2-1; the D is unclear. CDR1 and CDR2 (germline): SGDLS, YYNGEE. The CDR3 sequence is 13 residues long. Trimming cost V 4 bases and J 7 bases, with 12 bases left between them. This CDR3 is CASSPRVENEQFF. The CDR3 DNA reads as TGTGCCAGCAGCCCCCGGGTCGAAAATGAGCAGTTCTTC.

Only a few counts were recorded for this clone. The chain employs TRBV2 and TRBJ1-1; D uncertain. This CDR3 contains 11 residues. Germline V gene data show CDR1 as SNHLY and CDR2 as FYNNEI. V was clipped by 4 bases and J by 3 bases, with 3 bases between them. The CDR3 spells CASSADTEAFF. The CDR3 DNA reads TGTGCCAGCAGTGCGGACACTGAAGCTTTCTTT.

V usage is TRBV2 and J usage is TRBJ1-4; 7 bases align to TRBD1. Germline V gene data show CDR1 as SNHLY and CDR2 as FYNNEI. This CDR3 has 14 residues. The V and J ends lost 8 bases and 7 bases, in that order; junction bases with no gene match: 10. CDR3 sequence reads: CASEGAGTPEKLFF. DNA of the CDR3: TGTGCCAGCGAGGGGGCCGGGACACCTGAAAAACTGTTTTTT. The variable domain in full, with the rest retrieved from reference TRBV2 and TRBJ1-4, is EPEVTQTPSHQVTQMGQEVILRCVPISNHLYFYWYRQILGQKVEFLVSFYNNEISEKSEIFDDQFSVERPDGSNFTLKIRSTKLEDSAMYFCASEGAGTPEKLFFGSGTQLSVL.

The chain combines TRBV9 with TRBJ2-2; weak D call: TRBD2 (5 bases). The CDR3 is 16 amino acids. Germline V lookup: CDR1 SGDLS, CDR2 YYNGEE. V lost 4 bases to trimming and J lost 0 bases, with 13 bases between them. The CDR3 here is CASSSAGAANTGELFF. The CDR3 region has the DNA TGTGCCAGCAGCTCCGCGGGCGCCGCGAACACCGGGGAGCTGTTTTTT.

This rearrangement joins TRBV5-4 to TRBJ1-1; D not certain. V was pared by 1 base and J by 1 base, with 11 bases between. CDR1 and CDR2 from the germline V gene are SGHNT and YYREEE (reference sequence). The CDR3 is 15 amino acids. DNA of the CDR3: TGTGCCAGCAGCTTGAGAGGGTCACGGAACACTGAAGCTTTCTTT. Its translation is CASSLRGSRNTEAFF.

This clone has just one count. As DNA, the CDR3 is TGCGCCAGCAGCTTCGGACTAGTTTACACAGATACGCAGTATTTT. The encoded protein is CASSFGLVYTDTQYF. The J gene is TRBJ2-3, the V gene TRBV5-1; 7 bases align to TRBD2. J was trimmed by 2 bases and V by 2 bases; bases with no gene match: 5. The CDR3 totals 15 residues. Germline lookup yields CDR1 SGHRS and CDR2 YFSETQ.